This is a list of T cell receptor beta chains from one sample in a study of blood T cell repertoires in COVID-19. The assay was immunoSEQ multiplex PCR, and TCRdb's table has in-frame clones only and misses some. This table has roughly 200,000 clones, 75% to 90% appearing once. What was sequenced was PBMCs or T cells enriched from blood (not recorded which). The receptors shown here come from a woman aged 40 to 50 with acute COVID-19. CDR3s include the opening cysteine and the closing phenylalanine or tryptophan. Fields, in order: CDR3 protein, CDR3 DNA, J gene, V gene, clone size, D gene. D genes are given only for firm matches. A row's size may be missing; if present it is once, few, many or a size class.

CDR3aa: CASSFGQGPQPQHF
CDR3nt: TGTGCCAGTAGTTTCGGACAGGGTCCTCAGCCCCAGCATTTT
j_gene: TRBJ1-5
v_gene: TRBV19
abundance: -
d_gene: TRBD1

CDR3aa: CASSERGGQGLSGYTF
CDR3nt: TGTGCCAGCAGTGAAAGGGGTGGACAGGGGTTAAGCGGCTACACCTTC
j_gene: TRBJ1-2
v_gene: TRBV6-4
abundance: -
d_gene: TRBD1

CDR3aa: CASSVSHAGPPRANQPQHF
CDR3nt: TGCGCCAGCAGTGTGTCTCATGCGGGACCGCCTAGGGCCAATCAGCCCCAGCATTTT
j_gene: TRBJ1-5
v_gene: TRBV10-1
abundance: -
d_gene: -

CDR3aa: CASSQDGGASYEQYF
CDR3nt: TGCGCCAGCAGCCAAGATGGGGGGGCCTCCTACGAGCAGTACTTC
j_gene: TRBJ2-7
v_gene: TRBV4-1
abundance: -
d_gene: -

CDR3aa: CASSFSGGANEQFF
CDR3nt: TGTGCCAGCAGCTTTAGCGGGGGGGCGAATGAGCAGTTCTTC
j_gene: TRBJ2-1
v_gene: TRBV11-3
abundance: -
d_gene: TRBD2

CDR3aa: CASSLASRGELVYGYTF
CDR3nt: TGTGCCAGCAGCTTAGCAAGCAGGGGGGAATTAGTCTATGGCTACACCTTC
j_gene: TRBJ1-2
v_gene: TRBV7-8
abundance: -
d_gene: TRBD1

CDR3aa: CASRVSGEPETQYF
CDR3nt: TGTGCCAGCAGGGTTAGCGGGGAGCCAGAGACCCAGTACTTC
j_gene: TRBJ2-5
v_gene: TRBV25-1
abundance: -
d_gene: TRBD2

CDR3aa: CAIGTDSNYGYTF
CDR3nt: TGTGCCATCGGGACAGATTCTAACTATGGCTACACCTTC
j_gene: TRBJ1-2
v_gene: TRBV10-3
abundance: -
d_gene: TRBD1

CDR3aa: CASSVGITGQETQYF
CDR3nt: TGTGCCAGCAGCGTAGGGATAACGGGGCAAGAGACCCAGTACTTC
j_gene: TRBJ2-5
v_gene: TRBV9
abundance: -
d_gene: -

CDR3aa: CASSEYGAGGLMNTEAFF
CDR3nt: TGTGCCAGCAGTGAATATGGCGCAGGGGGCCTTATGAACACTGAAGCTTTCTTT
j_gene: TRBJ1-1
v_gene: TRBV6-1
abundance: -
d_gene: TRBD1

CDR3aa: CASSQDGPGTDYSNQPQHF
CDR3nt: TGCGCCAGCAGCCAAGATGGTCCCGGGACAGATTATAGCAATCAGCCCCAGCATTTT
j_gene: TRBJ1-5
v_gene: TRBV4-1
abundance: -
d_gene: TRBD1

CDR3aa: CASSIGAAAHRDYGYTF
CDR3nt: TGTGCCAGTAGTATAGGGGCAGCGGCACATCGGGACTATGGCTACACCTTC
j_gene: TRBJ1-2
v_gene: TRBV19
abundance: -
d_gene: -

CDR3aa: CASWDRGQGQPQHF
CDR3nt: TGTGCCAGTTGGGACAGGGGGCAGGGTCAGCCCCAGCATTTT
j_gene: TRBJ1-5
v_gene: TRBV19
abundance: few
d_gene: TRBD1

CDR3aa: CASSRDRGIEQFF
CDR3nt: TGTGCCAGCAGCCGGGACAGGGGCATTGAGCAGTTCTTC
j_gene: TRBJ2-1
v_gene: TRBV12-3/TRBV12-4
abundance: -
d_gene: TRBD1

CDR3aa: CASSPTDTHDTQYF
CDR3nt: TGTGCCAGCAGTCCTACAGACACACATGATACGCAGTATTTT
j_gene: TRBJ2-3
v_gene: TRBV25-1
abundance: few
d_gene: -

CDR3aa: CASSSGTGPNTIYF
CDR3nt: TGCGCCAGCAGCTCAGGGACAGGGCCAAACACCATATATTTT
j_gene: TRBJ1-3
v_gene: TRBV5-1
abundance: -
d_gene: TRBD1

CDR3aa: CTSMRNTEAFF
CDR3nt: TGTACGAGTATGCGGAACACTGAAGCTTTCTTT
j_gene: TRBJ1-1
v_gene: TRBV19
abundance: -
d_gene: -

CDR3aa: CASRRQGAPNYGYTF
CDR3nt: TGTGCCAGCAGGAGACAGGGGGCTCCTAACTATGGCTACACCTTC
j_gene: TRBJ1-2
v_gene: TRBV6-5
abundance: -
d_gene: TRBD1

CDR3aa: CASSPRQGNIQYF
CDR3nt: TGTGCCAGTAGTCCTAGACAGGGTAACATTCAGTACTTC
j_gene: TRBJ2-4
v_gene: TRBV19
abundance: -
d_gene: TRBD1

CDR3aa: CASRPQAGGRGSTDTQYF
CDR3nt: TGTGCCAGTAGGCCGCAGGCGGGGGGCCGGGGTAGCACAGATACGCAGTATTTT
j_gene: TRBJ2-3
v_gene: TRBV19
abundance: few
d_gene: TRBD2

CDR3aa: CASKTSGTYEQYF
CDR3nt: TGTGCCAGCAAAACTAGCGGGACCTACGAGCAGTACTTC
j_gene: TRBJ2-7
v_gene: TRBV6-5
abundance: -
d_gene: TRBD2

CDR3aa: CATIDRDGGNQPQHF
CDR3nt: TGTGCCACCATAGACAGGGACGGGGGCAATCAGCCCCAGCATTTT
j_gene: TRBJ1-5
v_gene: TRBV5-6
abundance: -
d_gene: TRBD1

CDR3aa: CASSFGTSGGPSSYNEQFF
CDR3nt: TGTGCCAGCAGTTTTGGGACTAGCGGGGGGCCGAGCTCCTACAATGAGCAGTTCTTC
j_gene: TRBJ2-1
v_gene: TRBV27
abundance: -
d_gene: TRBD2

CDR3aa: CASSIPGQGVGRGSTEAFF
CDR3nt: TGTGCCAGTAGTATACCGGGACAGGGGGTTGGCCGCGGGAGCACTGAAGCTTTCTTT
j_gene: TRBJ1-1
v_gene: TRBV19
abundance: few
d_gene: TRBD1

CDR3aa: CASSQVINQPQHF
CDR3nt: TGTGCCAGCAGCCAAGTAATAAATCAGCCCCAGCATTTT
j_gene: TRBJ1-5
v_gene: TRBV3-1/TRBV3-2
abundance: -
d_gene: -

CDR3aa: CASRSRGGDNEQFF
CDR3nt: TGTGCCAGTAGGAGTCGCGGGGGGGACAATGAGCAGTTCTTC
j_gene: TRBJ2-1
v_gene: TRBV19
abundance: few
d_gene: TRBD2

CDR3aa: CASSGGITRTDTQYF
CDR3nt: TGTGCCAGCAGCGGCGGGATCACCCGCACAGATACGCAGTATTTT
j_gene: TRBJ2-3
v_gene: TRBV7-8
abundance: -
d_gene: -

CDR3aa: CASSPQGAREQYF
CDR3nt: TGTGCCAGCAGTCCACAGGGGGCGCGCGAGCAGTACTTC
j_gene: TRBJ2-7
v_gene: TRBV27
abundance: -
d_gene: TRBD1

CDR3aa: CASSRRAGTGLRAFF
CDR3nt: TGTGCCAGCAGCCGCCGCGCTGGGACAGGCCTGCGGGCTTTCTTT
j_gene: TRBJ1-1
v_gene: TRBV3-1/TRBV3-2
abundance: -
d_gene: TRBD1

CDR3aa: CASSSAGTGAKPLHF
CDR3nt: TGTGCCAGCAGTTCCGCCGGGACAGGGGCAAAACCCCTCCACTTT
j_gene: TRBJ1-6
v_gene: TRBV27
abundance: few
d_gene: TRBD1

CDR3aa: CATSTRNLPTDTQYF
CDR3nt: TGTGCCACCAGCACCCGCAACTTACCAACAGATACGCAGTATTTT
j_gene: TRBJ2-3
v_gene: TRBV15
abundance: few
d_gene: -

CDR3aa: CASSLRSRGRNYGYTF
CDR3nt: TGTGCCAGCAGCTTACGCTCTAGGGGGCGGAACTATGGCTACACCTTC
j_gene: TRBJ1-2
v_gene: TRBV13
abundance: -
d_gene: TRBD1

CDR3aa: CASSLGTAYGYTF
CDR3nt: TGTGCCAGCAGCTTAGGGACAGCCTATGGCTACACCTTC
j_gene: TRBJ1-2
v_gene: TRBV11-2
abundance: -
d_gene: -

CDR3aa: CASSERGNQPQHF
CDR3nt: TGTGCCAGCAGTGAGCGGGGGAATCAGCCCCAGCATTTT
j_gene: TRBJ1-5
v_gene: TRBV6-1
abundance: few
d_gene: -

CDR3aa: CASTLGGETQYF
CDR3nt: TGTGCCAGCACCTTGGGGGGGGAGACCCAGTACTTC
j_gene: TRBJ2-5
v_gene: TRBV6-5
abundance: -
d_gene: TRBD2

CDR3aa: CASSEGIRGHGYTF
CDR3nt: TGTGCCAGCAGTGAAGGGATCAGGGGCCATGGCTACACCTTC
j_gene: TRBJ1-2
v_gene: TRBV2
abundance: -
d_gene: -

CDR3aa: CASSPYGQGAFYNSPLHF
CDR3nt: TGTGCCAGTAGTCCATACGGACAGGGGGCATTCTATAATTCACCCCTCCACTTT
j_gene: TRBJ1-6
v_gene: TRBV19
abundance: -
d_gene: TRBD1